This T cell receptor (delta chain) was captured by sequencing in a study of gamma-delta T cells after stem cell transplantation. This clone was observed a handful of times. TCRdb's protein for this DNA is that of a much larger clone and differs from the translation at residue 8, likely a read error; the protein shown is the DNA translation. Germline V gene data show CDR1 as TVYSNPD and CDR2 as GDNSRS (reference sequence). Trimming cost V 2 bases and J 0 bases, with 31 bases left between them. The length of the CDR3 is 20 residues. TCRdb fed the RT-PCR reads into CATT to redo clone calling. The sample consists of 15,000 to 17,000 delta-chain clones, roughly 9% of them appearing once.

This chain connects TRDV3 to TRDJ1, with D unresolved. The specimen was gamma-delta T cells. This receptor was obtained from a human donor. It is not recorded whose cells these are; they may come from a transplant donor. The CDR3 loop is CAFPDPPKDCGADHTDKLIF. CDR3 nucleotides: TGTGCCTTTCCCGATCCTCCCAAAGATTGCGGAGCAGACCACACCGATAAACTCATCTTT.